The 5 T cell receptor beta chains below all came from one sample that was sequenced in a study of cytomegalovirus exposure and HLA in healthy donors. The PCR employed 60 Vbeta primers together with 13 Jbeta primers. Repertoires were generated with immunoSEQ multiplex PCR, while TCRdb's copy carries only in-frame clones and drops some. The sample carries about 160,000 clones, approximately 81% recorded once. Sequencing used PBMCs. The receptors here all came from a male donor in good health and CMV-seronegative.

About this clone itself: Other DNA sequences within the sample encode an identical CDR3. The chain links TRBV28 to TRBJ2-3; 10 nucleotides align to TRBD1. This CDR3 has 14 residues. CDR1 and CDR2 (germline): MDHEN, SYDVKM. Unmatched junction bases numbered 3, after V lost 6 bases and J lost 3 bases. The CDR3 sequence is CASSSGQGTDTQYF. The CDR3 DNA follows: TGTGCCAGCAGCTCGGGACAGGGGACAGATACGCAGTATTTT.

The chain combines TRBV5-1 with TRBJ1-1, with D unresolved. The CDR3 has 13 amino acids. Germline V gene data show CDR1 as SGHRS and CDR2 as YFSETQ. The germline V and J ends were trimmed by 4 bases and 1 base, with 8 bases remaining between them. CDR3 amino acids: CASSRVPNTEAFF. As DNA, the CDR3 is TGCGCCAGCAGCCGCGTGCCGAACACTGAAGCTTTCTTT.

The rearrangement joins TRBV6-5 to TRBJ1-1; tentatively, D is TRBD1 (5 bases). Germline loops: CDR1 MNHEY, CDR2 SVGAGI. Trimming cost V 0 bases and J 5 bases, with 13 bases left between them. The CDR3 consists of 15 residues. The CDR3 nucleotides are TGTGCCAGCAGTTACTCGAGGGGAGGTTGGACTGAAGCTTTCTTT. Translating it yields CASSYSRGGWTEAFF.

The chain employs TRBV27 and TRBJ1-1; 7 bases line up with TRBD1. Germline values: CDR1 MNHEY, CDR2 SMNVEV (reference sequence). This CDR3 spans 14 amino acids. The V and J ends lost 3 bases and 2 bases, in that order; junction bases with no gene match: 3. The CDR3: CASSFRQGNTEAFF. The CDR3, as DNA: TGTGCCAGCAGTTTTCGACAGGGAAACACTGAAGCTTTCTTT.

This clone was found a few times. The V gene is TRBV29-1, the J gene TRBJ2-3, with 8 bases identical to TRBD2. Germline CDR1 SQVTM, CDR2 ANQGSEA. V was pared by 4 bases and J by 2 bases, with 5 bases of the junction left unmatched. The CDR3 length is 14 residues. Here the CDR3 reads CSVGSGGVTDTQYF. The CDR3 nucleotides read TGCAGCGTTGGGTCGGGAGGGGTCACAGATACGCAGTATTTT.